This passage covers 2 T cell receptor beta chains from one sample sequenced in a study of metastatic and nonmetastatic thyroid tumors. Nobody among the patients had been given any treatment before thyroid surgery. TCRdb redid the clone calls on the PCR reads using MiXCR. Among under 8,500 clones, 39% were seen once, and the ten largest hold approximately 20%. The material sequenced was tumor tissue. These receptors all come from a female donor with papillary thyroid cancer or a benign thyroid nodule (not recorded which). Some clones in this sample may be carry-over from other donors' samples.

The V gene is TRBV20-1, the J gene TRBJ2-1, with 10 nucleotides matching TRBD2. The CDR3 runs to 16 residues. From germline, CDR1 is DFQATT and CDR2 SNEGSKA (reference sequence). Trimming took 2 bases from V and 3 from J; bases not matched to a gene: 7. The CDR3 loop is CSARYLTSGDYNEQFF. Here the CDR3 DNA reads TGCAGTGCTAGATATCTAACTAGCGGGGACTACAATGAGCAGTTCTTC.

This clone turned up a few times. The V and J genes are TRBV12-3 or TRBV12-4 and TRBJ1-4; D gene unclear. CDR3 size: 14 residues. Trimming removed 5 bases at V and 0 bases at J, with 7 bases between. Here the CDR3 DNA reads TGTGCCAGCAGTCCGCTAGCAACTAATGAAAAACTGTTTTTT. Translating it yields CASSPLATNEKLFF.